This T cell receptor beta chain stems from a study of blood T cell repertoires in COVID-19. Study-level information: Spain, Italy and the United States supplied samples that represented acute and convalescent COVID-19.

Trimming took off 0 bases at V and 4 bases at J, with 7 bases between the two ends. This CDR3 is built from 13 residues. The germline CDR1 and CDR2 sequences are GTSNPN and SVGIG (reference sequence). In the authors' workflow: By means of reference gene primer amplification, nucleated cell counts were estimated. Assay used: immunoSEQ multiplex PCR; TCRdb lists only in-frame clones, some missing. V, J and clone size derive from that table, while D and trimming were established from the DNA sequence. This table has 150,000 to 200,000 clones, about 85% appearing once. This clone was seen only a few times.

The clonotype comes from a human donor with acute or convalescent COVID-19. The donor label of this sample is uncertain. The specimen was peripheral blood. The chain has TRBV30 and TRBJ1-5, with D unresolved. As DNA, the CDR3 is TGTGCCTGGAGTGTAATTTCTAATCAGCCCCAGCATTTT. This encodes CAWSVISNQPQHF.